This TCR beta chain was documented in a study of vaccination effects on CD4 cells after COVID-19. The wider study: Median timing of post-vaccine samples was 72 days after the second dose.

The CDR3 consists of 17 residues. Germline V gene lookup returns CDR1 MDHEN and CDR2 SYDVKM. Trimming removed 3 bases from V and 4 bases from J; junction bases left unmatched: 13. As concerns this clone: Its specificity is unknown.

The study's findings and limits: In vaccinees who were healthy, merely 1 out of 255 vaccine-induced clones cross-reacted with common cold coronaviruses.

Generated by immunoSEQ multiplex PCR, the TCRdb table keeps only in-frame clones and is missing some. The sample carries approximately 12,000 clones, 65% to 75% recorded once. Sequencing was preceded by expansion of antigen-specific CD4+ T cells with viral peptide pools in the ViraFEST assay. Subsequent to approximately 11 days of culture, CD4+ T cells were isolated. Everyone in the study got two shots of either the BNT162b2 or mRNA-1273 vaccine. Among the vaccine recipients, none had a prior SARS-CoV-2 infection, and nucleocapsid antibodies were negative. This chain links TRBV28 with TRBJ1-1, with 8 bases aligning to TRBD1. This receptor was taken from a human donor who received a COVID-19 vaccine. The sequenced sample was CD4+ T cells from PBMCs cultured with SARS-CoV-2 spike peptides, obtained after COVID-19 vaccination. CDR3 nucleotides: TGTGCCAGCAGTTTCCTCGGACAGGGCAAAAGGAGCACTGAAGCTTTCTTT. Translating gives CASSFLGQGKRSTEAFF.